This T cell receptor (beta chain) stems from a study of shared clonotypes between healthy human individuals. TCRdb's copy holds only in-frame clones and misses some; the assay was immunoSEQ multiplex PCR. The repertoire holds under 850,000 clones, with approximately 92% as singletons. Naive-designated CD8 cells lacked CD45RO, were positively enriched for CCR7, and omitted terminally differentiated effector memory CD45RA+ cells. V was clipped by 0 bases and J by 0 bases, with 13 bases between them. Germline V gives CDR1 SGHRS, CDR2 YFSETQ. This CDR3 has 17 amino acids. Sequenced sample: naive CD8+ T cells sorted from blood. The sequence came from a man aged 30-40 years in good health. The chain uses TRBV5-1 and TRBJ2-1, with D possibly TRBD1 on 6 matching bases. The CDR3 DNA reads as TGCGCCAGCAGCTTGGGGATGGGGACATACTCCTACAATGAGCAGTTCTTC. Amino acids: CASSLGMGTYSYNEQFF.